This T cell receptor beta chain was found in a study of regulatory T cells in long-lasting Graves disease. General observations from the study: Small numbers of samples may have cut accuracy.

Time point given: newly diagnosed GD, antithyroid drugs for less than 3 months. PBMCs provided the RNA from which the TCR library was made. In Xi'an, China, an endocrinology department was the source of patients. Arm-PCR with iRepertoire HTBI primers amplified the CDR3 regions for these TCR beta libraries. In the study's own analysis: Samples revealed approximately 67 TRBV and roughly 15 TRBJ segments. In TCRdb, the multiplex PCR reads were re-called with MiXCR into one record per CDR3 protein. The V and J calls were determined by TCRdb, not by the authors. The sample has 550,000 to 600,000 distinct CDR3 sequences, around 16% seen once. This clonotype came up many times. What it binds is not known. These data also featured in a second study, about T cells in Graves' hyperthyroidism and ophthalmopathy.

This specimen was peripheral blood mononuclear cells (PBMCs), taken at new diagnosis, from a patient treated with antithyroid drugs. This sequence originates from a man younger than 30 with Graves disease.

The CDR3 coding sequence is TGTGCCAGCAGTGAGGCAGGAGGGATCAATCAGCCCCAGCATTTT. It is translated as CASSEAGGINQPQHF. The chain couples TRBV6-1 to TRBJ1-5; no definite D call. The CDR3 has 15 residues. The germline V gene encodes CDR1 MNHNS and CDR2 SASEGT. Trimming removed 3 bases at V and 3 bases at J, with 12 bases between.